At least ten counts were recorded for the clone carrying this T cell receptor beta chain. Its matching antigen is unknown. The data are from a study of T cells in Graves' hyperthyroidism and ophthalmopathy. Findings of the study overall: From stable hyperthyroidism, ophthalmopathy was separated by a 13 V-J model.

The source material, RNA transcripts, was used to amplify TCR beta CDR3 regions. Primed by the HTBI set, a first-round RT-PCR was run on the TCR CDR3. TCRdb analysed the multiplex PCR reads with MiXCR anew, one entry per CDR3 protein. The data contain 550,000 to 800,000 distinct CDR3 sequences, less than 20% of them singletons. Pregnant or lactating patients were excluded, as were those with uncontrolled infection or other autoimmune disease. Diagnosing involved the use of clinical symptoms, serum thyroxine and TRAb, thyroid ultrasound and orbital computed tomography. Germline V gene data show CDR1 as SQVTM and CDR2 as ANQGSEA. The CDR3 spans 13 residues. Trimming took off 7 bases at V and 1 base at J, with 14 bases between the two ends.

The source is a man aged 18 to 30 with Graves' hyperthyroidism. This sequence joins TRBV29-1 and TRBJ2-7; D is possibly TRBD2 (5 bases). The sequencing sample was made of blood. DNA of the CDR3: TGCAGCGCCCGGGGAAGTCTTTCCTACGAGCAGTACTTC. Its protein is CSARGSLSYEQYF.